This T cell receptor beta chain was identified in a study of beta chain features in type 1 diabetes. Findings and caveats of the study: Across all four CD4+ subsets, people with type 1 diabetes showed modestly shorter TCRB CDR3s.

In total, each donor contributed a single heparinised blood draw that averaged approximately 0.12 L. Purity exceeding 95% was reached by all sorted populations. Expressed TCRB transcripts got sequenced, as all isolated RNA was reverse transcribed. Some 3.8 million reads, on average, came from each naive, central memory and regulatory T cell sample. TCRdb keeps only in-frame clones here, not all; method: immunoSEQ multiplex PCR. This sample has approximately 150,000 clones; around a tenth occur once, and the top ten carry nearly 0.65%. Per germline, CDR1 LGHNT and CDR2 FRNRAP. The junction had 7 bases not matched to a gene; V was cut back by 4 bases and J by 5 bases. The CDR3 covers 15 residues. This clone was seen a few times. Its target is not known.

This TCR was recovered from a woman aged 40 to 50 in good health. Input material: central memory CD4+ T cells from blood. The chain employs TRBV12-5 and TRBJ1-4; the match to TRBD1 covers 7 bases. Written as DNA, the CDR3 is TGTGCTAGTGGTTCGGGACAGCTTAAAAATGAAAAACTGTTTTTT. Translating it yields CASGSGQLKNEKLFF.